This is a list of T cell receptor beta chains from one sample in a study of blood T cells in healthy people across ages. TCRdb reanalysed the 5' RACE reads using MiXCR and keeps one entry per CDR3 protein. The sample records just under 550,000 distinct CDR3 sequences, about 24% being singletons. The same data also went into a second study, on T cells of mothers and their children.

Sequencing was performed on blood. The receptors derive from a boy between 10 and 17 years old in good health. Each CDR3 is given with its conserved first and last residue. A D gene is named only where the DNA matches it firmly. Not every row has a clone size; where given, it reads once, few, many or a size class.

V gene	clone size	D gene	J gene	CDR3 protein	CDR3 DNA
TRBV6-6	many	TRBD1	TRBJ1-1	CASLTGVNTEAFF	TGTGCCAGCTTGACAGGGGTGAACACTGAAGCTTTCTTT
TRBV7-9	few	TRBD2	TRBJ2-5	CASDLAGGRETQYF	TGTGCCAGCGACCTGGCGGGGGGCAGAGAGACCCAGTACTTC
TRBV20-1	.	TRBD1	TRBJ1-5	CSVLNDRTGSRFGNQPQHF	TGCAGTGTACTAAATGATCGGACAGGGTCCCGCTTCGGCAATCAGCCCCAGCATTTT
TRBV4-2	few	.	TRBJ2-5	CASSPGAQETQYF	TGTGCCAGCAGCCCGGGGGCCCAAGAGACCCAGTACTTC
TRBV6-1	few	.	TRBJ2-7	CASSEGFGSYEQYF	TGTGCCAGCAGTGAAGGCTTCGGGTCCTACGAGCAGTACTTC
TRBV11-2	few	.	TRBJ2-1	CASSWTRVSSYNEQFF	TGTGCCAGCAGCTGGACTCGGGTGAGCTCCTACAATGAGCAGTTCTTC
TRBV11-3	.	TRBD2	TRBJ2-1	CASPGCGTSLYNEQFF	TGTGCCAGCCCTGGATGCGGGACTAGTCTGTACAATGAGCAGTTCTTC
TRBV19	.	.	TRBJ2-7	CASSIPGAAPYEQYF	TGTGCCAGTAGTATCCCAGGAGCAGCCCCCTACGAGCAGTACTTC
TRBV9	.	.	TRBJ1-2	CASSVEFRGNYGYTF	TGTGCCAGCAGCGTAGAGTTCAGGGGCAACTATGGCTACACCTTC
TRBV29-1	.	.	TRBJ1-1	CSVEGAGGTEAFF	TGCAGCGTTGAAGGGGCAGGAGGCACTGAAGCTTTCTTT
TRBV5-1	few	.	TRBJ2-7	CASSLGPHYEQYF	TGCGCCAGCAGCTTAGGACCGCACTACGAGCAGTACTTC
TRBV4-1	few	.	TRBJ1-3	CASSQDTGTFSRNTIYF	TGCGCCAGCAGCCAAGACACAGGGACCTTCTCTAGAAACACCATATATTTT
TRBV12-3/TRBV12-4	few	TRBD2	TRBJ2-3	CASSTSGRAIGTDTQYF	TGTGCCAGCAGTACTAGCGGGAGGGCCATCGGGACAGATACGCAGTATTTT
TRBV27	many	.	TRBJ2-7	CASSLNPYEQYF	TGTGCCAGCAGTTTAAATCCCTACGAGCAGTACTTC
TRBV27	.	TRBD2	TRBJ2-1	CASSLGREIEQFF	TGTGCCAGCAGTTTAGGGAGGGAAATTGAGCAGTTCTTC
TRBV28	.	TRBD1	TRBJ1-6	CASSLLGRDSSYNSPLHF	TGTGCCAGCAGTTTATTGGGACGGGACAGCTCCTATAATTCACCCCTCCACTTT
TRBV20-1	few	.	TRBJ1-2	CSARWARFNYGYTF	TGCAGTGCTAGGTGGGCGAGGTTTAACTATGGCTACACCTTC
TRBV11-2	.	TRBD2	TRBJ2-3	CASSLAPGLVADTQYF	TGTGCCAGCAGCTTAGCGCCGGGACTAGTAGCAGATACGCAGTATTTT
TRBV7-9	few	.	TRBJ2-5	CASSLVNSETQYF	TGTGCCAGCAGCTTAGTTAACAGCGAGACCCAGTACTTC
TRBV15	.	.	TRBJ1-1	CATSTAYESTEAFF	TGTGCCACCAGCACAGCTTATGAGTCGACTGAAGCTTTCTTT
TRBV12-3/TRBV12-4	.	.	TRBJ2-1	CASSWTVWGYNEQFF	TGTGCCAGCAGCTGGACCGTATGGGGGTACAATGAGCAGTTCTTC
TRBV20-1	.	.	TRBJ2-7	CSASATWGAEEQYF	TGCAGTGCTAGTGCCACCTGGGGGGCTGAAGAGCAGTACTTC
TRBV20-1	few	.	TRBJ2-5	CSARGPGHRNQETQYF	TGCAGTGCTAGAGGTCCGGGACACCGTAACCAAGAGACCCAGTACTTC
TRBV20-1	.	TRBD1	TRBJ2-1	CSAREDRGYYNEQFF	TGCAGTGCTAGAGAAGACAGGGGATACTACAATGAGCAGTTCTTC
TRBV28	.	.	TRBJ2-2	CASNPGTPNRELFF	TGTGCCAGCAACCCCGGGACACCAAATCGTGAGCTGTTTTTT
TRBV12-3/TRBV12-4	.	TRBD2	TRBJ2-7	CASRPDRGLAGDEQYF	TGTGCCAGCAGACCGGACAGGGGACTAGCGGGAGACGAGCAGTACTTC
TRBV20-1	.	TRBD1	TRBJ1-1	CSARDLMGGRGRTEAFF	TGCAGTGCTAGAGATCTTATGGGAGGCAGGGGGCGTACTGAAGCTTTCTTT
TRBV7-3	.	TRBD2	TRBJ2-1	CASSPHGGGSNEQFF	TGTGCCAGCAGCCCGCATGGGGGGGGTAGCAATGAGCAGTTCTTC
TRBV4-3	many	.	TRBJ2-7	CASSQDIREYEQYF	TGCGCCAGCAGCCAAGATATCCGGGAGTACGAGCAGTACTTC
TRBV7-8	few	.	TRBJ2-7	CASSFYSSYEQYF	TGTGCCAGCAGCTTCTACTCTTCCTACGAGCAGTACTTC
TRBV6-5	few	TRBD1	TRBJ2-5	CASSSRTGRLRPAQETQYF	TGTGCCAGCAGTTCTAGGACAGGCCGACTTCGCCCCGCGCAAGAGACCCAGTACTTC
TRBV12-3/TRBV12-4	.	.	TRBJ1-2	CASDGGTHGYTF	TGTGCCAGCGACGGGGGAACTCATGGCTACACCTTC
TRBV2	.	TRBD1	TRBJ1-5	CASSRDRGSDQPQHF	TGTGCCAGCAGCCGCGACAGGGGATCCGATCAGCCCCAGCATTTT
TRBV7-3	many	.	TRBJ2-1	CASSAYNEQFF	TGTGCCAGCAGCGCATACAATGAGCAGTTCTTC
TRBV15	.	.	TRBJ1-1	CATSSGQSKNTEAFF	TGTGCCACCAGCTCCGGACAGAGCAAAAACACTGAAGCTTTCTTT
TRBV5-1	few	.	TRBJ2-7	CASSFNYEQYF	TGCGCCAGCAGCTTTAACTACGAGCAGTACTTC
TRBV6-6	.	.	TRBJ2-1	CASSYRGRGYNEQFF	TGTGCCAGCAGTTACCGGGGGAGGGGGTACAATGAGCAGTTCTTC
TRBV5-1	once	TRBD1	TRBJ1-2	CASSPDGQAVYGYTF	TGCGCCAGCAGCCCGGATGGACAGGCCGTCTATGGCTACACCTTC
TRBV2	few	.	TRBJ2-7	CASSEGDTGWDYEQYF	TGTGCCAGCAGTGAAGGCGACACCGGATGGGATTACGAGCAGTACTTC
TRBV7-2	few	TRBD1	TRBJ2-1	CASSLRAGGDNNGQFF	TGTGCCAGCAGCTTGCGTGCAGGGGGTGACAACAATGGGCAGTTCTTC
TRBV20-1	.	TRBD1	TRBJ2-7	CSAREGQASTYEQYF	TGCAGTGCGCGAGAGGGACAGGCGTCCACCTACGAGCAGTACTTC
TRBV27	few	TRBD2	TRBJ2-4	CASRALAGLNIQYF	TGTGCCAGCAGGGCCCTAGCGGGACTAAACATTCAGTACTTC
TRBV28	few	.	TRBJ2-1	CASSLWPIRRTYNEQFF	TGTGCCAGCAGTTTATGGCCGATTAGGCGTACATACAATGAGCAGTTCTTC
TRBV5-6	many	.	TRBJ1-1	CASVGRGRNTEAFF	TGTGCCAGCGTGGGCAGGGGCCGGAACACTGAAGCTTTCTTT
TRBV7-2	.	.	TRBJ2-5	CASSLSPEETQYF	TGTGCCAGCAGCTTATCGCCTGAAGAGACCCAGTACTTC